This T cell receptor beta chain derives from a study of OX40 agonist ivuxolimab in advanced cancers. Study-wide background: Earlier treatment with anti-PD-1, anti-PD-L1 or anti-CTLA-4 was permitted, and 30% to 40% had received some.

Blood specimens came from baseline, cycle 4 day 1, and cycle 7 day 1. Sequenced by immunoSEQ multiplex PCR; TCRdb stores in-frame clones only, minus some. The table lists 13,000 or so clones, under 85% of them singletons. This clone has a handful of counts. Trimming cost V 1 base and J 3 bases; bases outside gene matches: 0. CDR3 length equals 15 residues. Per germline, CDR1 MNHEY and CDR2 SMNVEV (reference sequence). The receptor's source is an adult with an advanced solid tumor such as melanoma, head and neck, liver or kidney cancer. The starting material was CD4+ or CD8+ T cells sorted from blood, obtained in a trial of the OX40 agonist ivuxolimab. The chain uses TRBV27 and TRBJ2-3, with TRBD2 matching 11 bases. This CDR3 is CASSLLAGGTDTQYF. The CDR3 region has the DNA TGTGCCAGCAGTTTATTAGCGGGAGGGACAGATACGCAGTATTTT.